This passage covers 7 T cell receptor beta chains from one sample sequenced in a study of blood T cell repertoires in COVID-19. Sequencing was performed with immunoSEQ multiplex PCR; in TCRdb, only in-frame clones are kept and a portion is missing. The sample shows about 230,000 clones, 70% to 90% of them seen only once. Specimen: peripheral blood. These receptors were obtained from a middle-aged man with acute or convalescent COVID-19.

In DNA form, the CDR3 reads TGTGCCAGCAGTTACAGGATCAACCAGCCCCAGCATTTT. It is translated as CASSYRINQPQHF. The chain employs TRBV27 and TRBJ1-5, with D possibly being TRBD1 (5 bases). Germline V gene sequence: CDR1 MNHEY, CDR2 SMNVEV (reference sequence). V dropped 4 bases and J dropped 7 bases, with 11 bases sitting between them. This CDR3 is built from 13 residues.

CDR3 DNA: TGTGCCAGCAGTCCCCATTACGAGCAGTACTTC. Translating it yields CASSPHYEQYF. This chain joins TRBV28 and TRBJ2-7; D gene unclear. Per germline, CDR1 MDHEN and CDR2 SYDVKM. V was trimmed by 5 bases and J by 4 bases, leaving 6 bases between them. CDR3 length equals 11 residues. The full variable domain, in which reference TRBV28 and TRBJ2-7 provide the parts outside the CDR3, is DVKVTQSSRYLVKRTGEKVFLECVQDMDHENMFWYRQDPGLGLRLIYFSYDVKMKEKGDIPEGYSVSREKKERFSLILESASTNQTSMYLCASSPHYEQYFGPGTRLTVT.

The chain carries TRBV6-1 and TRBJ1-1; TRBD1 might be the D (5 bases). CDR3 length: 14 residues. In germline, CDR1 is MNHNS, CDR2 SASEGT. Trimming cost V 0 bases and J 1 base, with 6 bases left between them. In DNA form, the CDR3 reads TGTGCCAGCAGTGAAGCTAGGGGGAACACTGAAGCTTTCTTT. It specifies CASSEARGNTEAFF.

This clone was counted only a few times. The chain combines TRBV11-1 with TRBJ2-7; D is perhaps TRBD1 (6 bases). This CDR3 spans 12 amino acids. The germline gives CDR1 SGHAT, CDR2 FQDESV (reference sequence). V was pared by 8 bases and J by 6 bases, with 14 bases between. The CDR3: CASGQLGGEQYF. CDR3 DNA sequence: TGTGCCAGCGGACAGCTTGGTGGCGAGCAGTACTTC.

Here the CDR3 DNA reads TGTGCCAGCAGCTTTCCGGGACTAGCGGGGGGTGAGCAGTTCTTC. Amino acid sequence: CASSFPGLAGGEQFF. V and J are TRBV7-2 and TRBJ2-1, with TRBD2 identical over 15 bases. This CDR3 is 15 amino acids long. Germline V lookup: CDR1 SGHTA, CDR2 FQGNSA. With 3 bases clipped from V and 9 bases from J, the junction kept 3 bases outside the gene matches.

This chain connects TRBV24-1 to TRBJ1-6, with D perhaps TRBD1 (6 bases). V shed 4 bases and J shed 2 bases, with 20 bases lying between them. The CDR3 extends over 19 amino acids. Per germline, CDR1 KGHDR and CDR2 SFDVKD. CDR3 loop: CATSDPGWGRYPYNSPLHF. The CDR3 bases are TGTGCCACCAGTGACCCCGGGTGGGGGCGCTACCCCTATAATTCACCCCTCCACTTT.

This rearrangement joins TRBV9 to TRBJ2-1; no definite D call. Per the germline V gene, CDR1 is SGDLS and CDR2 is YYNGEE. With 4 bases removed from V and 8 bases from J, the gap between germline ends came to 13 bases. This CDR3 is built from 13 residues. Here the CDR3 DNA reads TGTGCCAGCAGCTCTCGGTTGGGCGATGAGCAGTTCTTC. Amino acids: CASSSRLGDEQFF.